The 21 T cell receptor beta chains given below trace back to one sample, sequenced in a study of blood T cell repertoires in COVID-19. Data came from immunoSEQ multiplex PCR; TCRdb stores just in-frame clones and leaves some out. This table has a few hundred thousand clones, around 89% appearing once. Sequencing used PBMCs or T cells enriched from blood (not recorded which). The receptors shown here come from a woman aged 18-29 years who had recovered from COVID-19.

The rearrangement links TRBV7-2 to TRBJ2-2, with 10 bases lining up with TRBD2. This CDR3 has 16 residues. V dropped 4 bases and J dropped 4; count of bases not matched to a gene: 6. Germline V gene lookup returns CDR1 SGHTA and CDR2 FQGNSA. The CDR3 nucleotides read TGTGCCAGCAGCTGGAGCGGGGGGGCGAGCACCGGGGAGCTGTTTTTT. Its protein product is CASSWSGGASTGELFF.

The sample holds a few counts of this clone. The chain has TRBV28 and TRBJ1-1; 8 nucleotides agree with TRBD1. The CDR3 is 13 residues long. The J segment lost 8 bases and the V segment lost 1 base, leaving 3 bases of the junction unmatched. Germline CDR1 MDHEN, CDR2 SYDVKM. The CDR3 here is CASSLSSGGEAFF. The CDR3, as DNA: TGTGCCAGCAGTTTATCCTCAGGGGGCGAAGCTTTCTTT.

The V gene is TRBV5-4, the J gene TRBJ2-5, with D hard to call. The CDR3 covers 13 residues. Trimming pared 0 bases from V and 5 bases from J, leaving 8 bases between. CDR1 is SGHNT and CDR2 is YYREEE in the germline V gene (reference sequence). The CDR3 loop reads CASSLAGFETQYF. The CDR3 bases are TGTGCCAGCAGCTTGGCGGGTTTCGAGACCCAGTACTTC.

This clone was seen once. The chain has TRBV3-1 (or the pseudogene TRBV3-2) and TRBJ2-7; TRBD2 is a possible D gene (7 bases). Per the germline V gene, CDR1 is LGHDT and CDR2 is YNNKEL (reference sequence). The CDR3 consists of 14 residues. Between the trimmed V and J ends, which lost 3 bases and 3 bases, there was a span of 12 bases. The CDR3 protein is CASSHRGAGYEQYF. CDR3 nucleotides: TGTGCCAGCAGCCATCGGGGGGCAGGCTACGAGCAGTACTTC.

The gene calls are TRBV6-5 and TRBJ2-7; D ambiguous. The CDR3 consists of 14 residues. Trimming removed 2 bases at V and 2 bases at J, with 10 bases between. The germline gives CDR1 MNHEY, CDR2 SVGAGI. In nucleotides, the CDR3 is TGTGCCAGCAGTTACGAGGCAGCTACCTACGAGCAGTACTTC. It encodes CASSYEAATYEQYF.

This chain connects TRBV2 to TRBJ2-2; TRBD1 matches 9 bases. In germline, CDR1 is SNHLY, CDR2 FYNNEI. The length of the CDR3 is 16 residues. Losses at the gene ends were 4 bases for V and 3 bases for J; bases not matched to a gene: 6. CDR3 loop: CASSVGQGRHTGELFF. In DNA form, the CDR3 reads TGTGCCAGCAGTGTTGGACAGGGGAGGCACACCGGGGAGCTGTTTTTT.

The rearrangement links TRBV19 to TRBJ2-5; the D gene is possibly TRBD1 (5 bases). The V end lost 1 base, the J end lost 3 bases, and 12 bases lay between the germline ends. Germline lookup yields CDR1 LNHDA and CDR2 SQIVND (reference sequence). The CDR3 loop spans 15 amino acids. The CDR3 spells CASSIGYTGEETQYF. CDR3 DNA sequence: TGTGCCAGTAGTATAGGTTACACAGGCGAAGAGACCCAGTACTTC.

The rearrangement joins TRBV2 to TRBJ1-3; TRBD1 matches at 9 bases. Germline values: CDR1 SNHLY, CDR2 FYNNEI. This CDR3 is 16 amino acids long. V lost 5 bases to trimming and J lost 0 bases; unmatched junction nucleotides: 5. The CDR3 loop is CASSPDRGYSGNTIYF. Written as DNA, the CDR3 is TGTGCCAGCAGTCCGGACAGGGGTTACTCTGGAAACACCATATATTTT.

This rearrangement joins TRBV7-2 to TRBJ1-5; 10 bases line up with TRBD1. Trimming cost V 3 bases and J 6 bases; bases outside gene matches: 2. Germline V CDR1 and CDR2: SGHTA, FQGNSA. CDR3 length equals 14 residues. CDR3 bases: TGTGCCAGCAGCTTCCGACAGGGGGCTCAGCCCCAGCATTTT. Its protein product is CASSFRQGAQPQHF.

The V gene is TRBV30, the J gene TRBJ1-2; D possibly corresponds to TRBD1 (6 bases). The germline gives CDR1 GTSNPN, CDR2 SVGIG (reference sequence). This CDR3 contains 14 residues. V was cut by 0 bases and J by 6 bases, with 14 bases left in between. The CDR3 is CAWSVGAAGDGYTF. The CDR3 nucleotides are TGTGCCTGGAGTGTAGGGGCGGCAGGGGATGGCTACACCTTC.

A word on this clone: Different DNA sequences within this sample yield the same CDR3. This chain's CDR3 is CASSPSRGEQYF. The CDR3 DNA sequence: TGTGCCAGCTCACCCTCTCGAGGCGAGCAGTACTTC. The chain combines TRBV18 with TRBJ2-7; D ambiguous. V was cut by 3 bases and J by 6 bases, with 9 bases left in between. Looked up from germline, CDR1 is KGHSH and CDR2 is LQKENI. CDR3 length: 12 amino acids.

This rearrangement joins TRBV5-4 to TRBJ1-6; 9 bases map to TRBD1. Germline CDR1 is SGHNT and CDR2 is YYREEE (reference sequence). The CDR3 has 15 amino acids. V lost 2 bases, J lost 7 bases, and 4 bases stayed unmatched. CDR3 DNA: TGTGCCAGCAGCTTAGTGACAGGGGGGAATTCACCCCTCCACTTT. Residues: CASSLVTGGNSPLHF.

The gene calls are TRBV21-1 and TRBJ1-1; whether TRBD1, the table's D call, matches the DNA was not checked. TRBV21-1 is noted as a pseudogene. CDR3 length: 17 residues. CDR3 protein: CASSRTGGNGRNTEAFF. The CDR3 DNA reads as TGTGCCAGCAGCCGGACAGGGGGAAACGGAAGGAACACTGAAGCTTTCTTT.

This chain's CDR3 is CASSISGTGDGYTF. In nucleotides, the CDR3 is TGTGCCAGTAGTATTTCAGGGACAGGGGATGGCTACACCTTC. The V gene is TRBV19, the J gene TRBJ1-2; 10 bases are shared with TRBD1. V lost 3 bases, J lost 6 bases, and 4 bases stayed unmatched. The germline V gene has CDR1 LNHDA and CDR2 SQIVND (reference sequence). This CDR3 spans 14 amino acids.

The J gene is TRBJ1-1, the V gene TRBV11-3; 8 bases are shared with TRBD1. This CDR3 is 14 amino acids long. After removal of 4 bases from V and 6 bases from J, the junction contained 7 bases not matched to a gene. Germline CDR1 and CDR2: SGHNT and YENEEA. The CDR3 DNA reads TGTGCCAGCAGCTCGGGACAGGAGAGAGCTGAAGCTTTCTTT. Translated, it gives CASSSGQERAEAFF.

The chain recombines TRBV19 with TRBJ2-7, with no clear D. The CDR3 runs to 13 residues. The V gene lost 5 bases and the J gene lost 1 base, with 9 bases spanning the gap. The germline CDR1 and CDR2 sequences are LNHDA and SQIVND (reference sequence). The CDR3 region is CASSDSESYEQYF. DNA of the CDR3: TGTGCCAGTAGTGACTCAGAATCCTACGAGCAGTACTTC.

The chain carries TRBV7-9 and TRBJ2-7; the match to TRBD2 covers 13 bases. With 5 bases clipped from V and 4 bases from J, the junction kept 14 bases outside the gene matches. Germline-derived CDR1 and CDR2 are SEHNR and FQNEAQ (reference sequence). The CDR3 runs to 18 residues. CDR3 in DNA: TGTGCCAGCAGCCCGGGGGGAACGGGACTAGCGGGGAGGTACGAGCAGTACTTC. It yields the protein CASSPGGTGLAGRYEQYF.

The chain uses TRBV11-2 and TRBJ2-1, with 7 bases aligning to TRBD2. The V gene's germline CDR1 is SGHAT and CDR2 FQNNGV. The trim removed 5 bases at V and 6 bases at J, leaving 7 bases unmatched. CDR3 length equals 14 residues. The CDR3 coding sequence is TGTGCCAGCAGCCCATGGGGGGGGACCAATGAGCAGTTCTTC. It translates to CASSPWGGTNEQFF. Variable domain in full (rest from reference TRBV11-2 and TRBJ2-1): EAGVAQSPRYKIIEKRQSVAFWCNPISGHATLYWYQQILGQGPKLLIQFQNNGVVDDSQLPKDRFSAERLKGVDSTLKIQPAKLEDSAVYLCASSPWGGTNEQFFGPGTRLTVL.

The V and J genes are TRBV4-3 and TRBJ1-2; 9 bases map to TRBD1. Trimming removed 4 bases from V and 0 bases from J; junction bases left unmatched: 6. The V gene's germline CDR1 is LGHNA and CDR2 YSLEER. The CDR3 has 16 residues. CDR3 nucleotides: TGCGCCAGCAGCCCCGGGACAGGGAAGACTAACTATGGCTACACCTTC. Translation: CASSPGTGKTNYGYTF.

CDR3 sequence reads: CASSIDRTNEKLFF. CDR3 bases: TGTGCCAGTAGTATCGACAGAACTAATGAAAAACTGTTTTTT. V usage is TRBV19 and J usage is TRBJ1-4, with a tentative D call TRBD1 (5 bases). CDR1 is LNHDA and CDR2 is SQIVND in the germline V gene (reference sequence). V lost 3 bases to trimming and J lost 1 base, with 6 bases between them. The CDR3 is made up of 14 amino acids.

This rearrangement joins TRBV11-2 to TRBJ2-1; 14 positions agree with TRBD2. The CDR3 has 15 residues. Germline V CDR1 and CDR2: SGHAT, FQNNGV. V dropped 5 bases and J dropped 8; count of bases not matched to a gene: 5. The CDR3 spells CASSPTSGGVDEQFF. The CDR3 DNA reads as TGTGCCAGCAGCCCGACTAGCGGGGGGGTGGATGAGCAGTTCTTC. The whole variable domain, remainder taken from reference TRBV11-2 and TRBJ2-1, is EAGVAQSPRYKIIEKRQSVAFWCNPISGHATLYWYQQILGQGPKLLIQFQNNGVVDDSQLPKDRFSAERLKGVDSTLKIQPAKLEDSAVYLCASSPTSGGVDEQFFGPGTRLTVL.